The following is a T cell receptor beta chain sequence with its context. The sample belongs to a study of technical replicates of blood from several donors. V shed 9 bases, J shed 2 bases, and the junction held 5 bases outside the gene matches. Germline V CDR1 and CDR2: SNHLY, FYNNEI. The CDR3 loop spans 13 amino acids. Here immunoSEQ multiplex PCR was the method, and the copy in TCRdb shows in-frame clones only, minus some. The table includes around 49,000 clones, approximately 94% detected once. The sequenced sample was T cells isolated from PBMCs. This chain joins TRBV2 and TRBJ2-5; 8 bases align to TRBD2. The sequence derives from a human donor in good health. CDR3 protein: CARSSGIQETQYF. The CDR3 DNA sequence: TGTGCCAGAAGTAGCGGGATTCAAGAGACCCAGTACTTC.